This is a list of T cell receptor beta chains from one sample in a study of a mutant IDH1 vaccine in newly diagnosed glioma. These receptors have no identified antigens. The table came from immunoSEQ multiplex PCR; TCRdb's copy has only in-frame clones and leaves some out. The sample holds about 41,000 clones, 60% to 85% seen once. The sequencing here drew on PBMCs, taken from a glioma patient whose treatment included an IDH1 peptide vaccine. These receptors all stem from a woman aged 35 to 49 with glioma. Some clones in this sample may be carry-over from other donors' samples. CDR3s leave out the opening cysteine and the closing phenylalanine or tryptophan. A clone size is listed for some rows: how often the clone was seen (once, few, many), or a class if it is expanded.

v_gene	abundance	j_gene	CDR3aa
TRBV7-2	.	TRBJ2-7	ASSLKIRDRFPYEQY
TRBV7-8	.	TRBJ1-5	ASSPQGNSNQPQH
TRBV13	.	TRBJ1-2	ASSLAGTGIKDGYT
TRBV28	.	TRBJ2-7	ASRDSFYEQY
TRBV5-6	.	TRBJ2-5	ASSLTAFQETQY
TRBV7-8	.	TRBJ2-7	ASSPPGEQY
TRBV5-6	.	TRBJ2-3	ASSLLGVPSTDTQY
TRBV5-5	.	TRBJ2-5	ASATGAETQY
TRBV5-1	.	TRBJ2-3	ASRTGTIGDTQY
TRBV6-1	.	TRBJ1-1	ASRRGDGGNTEAF
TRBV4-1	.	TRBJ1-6	ASSPSTGQGNSPLH
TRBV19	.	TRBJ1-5	ASSIEDRVRQPQH
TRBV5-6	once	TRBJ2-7	ASSFLPKSSYEQY
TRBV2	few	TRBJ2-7	ASSEVGQGAHEQY
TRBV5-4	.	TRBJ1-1	ASSLQGNTEAF
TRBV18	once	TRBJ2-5	ASSPGRIQETQY
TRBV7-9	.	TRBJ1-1	ASSSGSLAF
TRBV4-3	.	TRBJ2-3	ASSPTRATDTQY
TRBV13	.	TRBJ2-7	ASSVGVSSYEQY
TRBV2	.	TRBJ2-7	ASRTIQYEQY
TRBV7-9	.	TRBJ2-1	ASSRGTPSSYNEQF
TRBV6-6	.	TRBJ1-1	ASSSDTEAF
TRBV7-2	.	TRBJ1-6	ASSLRGGGSPLH
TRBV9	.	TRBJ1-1	ASSVSESMNTEAF
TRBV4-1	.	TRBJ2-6	ASSQDRVGSGANVLT
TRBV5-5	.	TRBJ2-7	ASSSGQGSNEQY
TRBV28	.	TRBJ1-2	ASSGLGGYT
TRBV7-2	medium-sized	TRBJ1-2	ASSLASPVGDDGKGYT
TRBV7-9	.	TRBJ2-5	ASSFLTGGETQY
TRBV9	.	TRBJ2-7	ASSGTGGDEQY
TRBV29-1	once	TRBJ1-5	SVVGGQVQDQPQH
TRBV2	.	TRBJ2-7	ASTPTSSGAPSYEQY
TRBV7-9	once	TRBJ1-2	ASSRWDTLDYGYT